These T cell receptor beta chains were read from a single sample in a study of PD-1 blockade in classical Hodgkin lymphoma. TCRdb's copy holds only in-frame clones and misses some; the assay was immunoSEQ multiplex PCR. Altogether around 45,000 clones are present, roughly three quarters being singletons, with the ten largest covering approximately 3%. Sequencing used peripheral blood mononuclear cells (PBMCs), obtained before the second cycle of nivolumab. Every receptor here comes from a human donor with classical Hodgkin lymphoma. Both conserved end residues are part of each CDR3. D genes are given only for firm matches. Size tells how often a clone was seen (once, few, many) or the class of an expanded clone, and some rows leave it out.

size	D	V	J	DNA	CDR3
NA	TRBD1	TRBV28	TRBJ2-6	TGTGCCAGCAGTACCCATTACAGGGGGTGGAAAGGGGCCAACGTCCTGACTTTC	CASSTHYRGWKGANVLTF
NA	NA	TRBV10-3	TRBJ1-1	TGTGCCATCAGTGAGATAGGCGGGACTGAAGCTTTCTTT	CAISEIGGTEAFF
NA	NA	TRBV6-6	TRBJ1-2	TGTGCCACCTTCGGAAGCAGGGACTATGGCTACACCTTC	CATFGSRDYGYTF
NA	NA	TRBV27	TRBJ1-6	TGTGCCAGCAGACTCGAAACGGGAGTTAGAAATTCACCCCTCCACTTT	CASRLETGVRNSPLHF
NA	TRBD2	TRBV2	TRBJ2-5	TGTGCCAGCAGTGAGCGGGAGTTAGTAGAGACCCAGTACTTC	CASSERELVETQYF
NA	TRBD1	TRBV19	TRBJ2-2	TGTGCCAGTAATTCACAGGGACAGGGGAAGCTGTTTTTT	CASNSQGQGKLFF
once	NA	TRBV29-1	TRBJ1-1	TGCAGCGTTGAAGAAGGTAGCAGTCCGGGAGCTTTCTTT	CSVEEGSSPGAFF
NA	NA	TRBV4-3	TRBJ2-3	TGCGCCAGCAGCGAGGAGGGCCGGTCAGATACGCAGTATTTT	CASSEEGRSDTQYF
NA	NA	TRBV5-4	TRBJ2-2	TGTGCCAGCAGCTCAGGGGGGGAGGAGCTGTTTTTT	CASSSGGEELFF
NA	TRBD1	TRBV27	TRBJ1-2	TGTGCCAGCAGTTGGCAGGTACCGGGACAGAGGGGGGAGAATGGCTACACCTTC	CASSWQVPGQRGENGYTF
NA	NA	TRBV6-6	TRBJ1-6	TGTGCCAGCAGCCCGCCCGGCAGGGTAAATTCACCCCTCCACTTT	CASSPPGRVNSPLHF
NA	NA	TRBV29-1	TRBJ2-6	TGCAGCGTTGTTCAAGGGGACTCTGGGGCCAACGTCCTGACTTTC	CSVVQGDSGANVLTF
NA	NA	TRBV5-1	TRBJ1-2	TGCGCCAGCAGCCAGGGCAGAGCTAACTATGGCTACACCTTC	CASSQGRANYGYTF
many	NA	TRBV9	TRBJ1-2	TGTGCCAGCAGCGTAGCTGCGTTCTATGGCTACACCTTC	CASSVAAFYGYTF
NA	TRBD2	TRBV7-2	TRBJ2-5	TGTGCCAGCAGCTTAGGGACTAGCGGGGAGACCCAGTACTTC	CASSLGTSGETQYF
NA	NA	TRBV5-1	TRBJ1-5	TGCGCCAGCAGGTTCGATCACGGGAAGGAGCCCCAGCATTTT	CASRFDHGKEPQHF
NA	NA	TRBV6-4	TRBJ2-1	TGTGCCAGCAGTGAAGGGCAAGAGCTCTGGAGTGAGCAGTTCTTC	CASSEGQELWSEQFF
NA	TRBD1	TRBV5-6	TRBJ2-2	TGTGCCAGCAGCTTGAGCGACAGGGGGAACACCGGGGAGCTGTTTTTT	CASSLSDRGNTGELFF
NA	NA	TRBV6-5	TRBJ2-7	TGTGCCAGCAGTTCGCCAGTTACTTACGAGCAGTACTTC	CASSSPVTYEQYF
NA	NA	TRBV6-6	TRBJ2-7	TGTGCCAGCAGAGGGACTCAGAGCTCCTACGAGCAGTACTTC	CASRGTQSSYEQYF
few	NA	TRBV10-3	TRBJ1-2	TGTGCCATCAGTGAGTCGGGAACCAGCCATGGCTACACCTTC	CAISESGTSHGYTF
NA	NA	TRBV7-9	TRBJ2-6	TGTGCCAGCAGCCTTCTGGCCTCTGGGGCCAACGTCCTGACTTTC	CASSLLASGANVLTF
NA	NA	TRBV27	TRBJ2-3	TGTGCCAGCAGTTTAAGGACAACAGATACGCAGTATTTT	CASSLRTTDTQYF
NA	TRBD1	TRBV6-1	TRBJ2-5	TGTGCCAGCAGAGACAGGGCCAGAGAGACCCAGTACTTC	CASRDRARETQYF
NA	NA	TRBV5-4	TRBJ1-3	TGTGCCAGCAGCGACGACCTTGGGTCAGGAAACACCATATATTTT	CASSDDLGSGNTIYF
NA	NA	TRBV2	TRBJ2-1	TGTGCCAGTAGGACCCGGGACTTTAGCTCCTACAATGAGCAGTTCTTC	CASRTRDFSSYNEQFF
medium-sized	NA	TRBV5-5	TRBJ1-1	TGTGCCAGCAGCCCCGATCTTTCGAACACTGAAGCTTTCTTT	CASSPDLSNTEAFF
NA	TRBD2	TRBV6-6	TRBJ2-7	TGTGCCAGCAGTCCGGGACTAGCGGGAGTGGGCTACGAGCAGTACTTC	CASSPGLAGVGYEQYF
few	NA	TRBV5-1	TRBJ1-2	TGCGCCAGCAGCTTGCGTGAAGCTAACTATGGCTACACCTTC	CASSLREANYGYTF
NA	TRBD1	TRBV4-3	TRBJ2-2	TGCGCCAGCAGCCAAGAAAATATCGGGCCGGGTAAGGGGGCGGAAGACGGGGAGCTGTTTTTT	CASSQENIGPGKGAEDGELFF
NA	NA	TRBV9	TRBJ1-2	TGTGCCAGCAGCGGCAGAGAAGGCTATGGCTACACCTTC	CASSGREGYGYTF
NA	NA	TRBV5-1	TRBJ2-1	TGCGCCAGCAGCTTGCCCAGGGTCCCCTACAATGAGCAGTTCTTC	CASSLPRVPYNEQFF
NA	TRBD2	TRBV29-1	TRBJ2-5	TGCAGCGTTGCTAGCCAACTAGCGGGAGATGAGACCCAGTACTTC	CSVASQLAGDETQYF
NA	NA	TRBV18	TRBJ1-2	TGTGCCAGCTCACCGACTTATGGGGACACCTATGGCTACACCTTC	CASSPTYGDTYGYTF
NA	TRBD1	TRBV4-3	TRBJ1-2	TGCGCCAGCAGCTTGGACAGGGCCCTCCCTGGGGATGGCTACACCTTC	CASSLDRALPGDGYTF
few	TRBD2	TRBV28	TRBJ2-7	TGTGCCAGCAGTTTAGGGGAGGGCGGGAGTCTTTTGAACTTC	CASSLGEGGSLLNF
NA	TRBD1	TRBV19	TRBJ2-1	TGTGCCAGTAGTAGCGGACAGGGGTTGATCCATGAGCAGTTCTTC	CASSSGQGLIHEQFF
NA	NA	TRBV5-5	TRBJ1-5	TGTGCCAGCAGCTTGGCGGGGTTCCAGGGCAATCAGCCCCAGCATTTT	CASSLAGFQGNQPQHF
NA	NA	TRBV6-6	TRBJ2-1	TGTGCCAGCAGTTTCTCGGTCGGGGGGCCCAATGAGCAGTTCTTC	CASSFSVGGPNEQFF
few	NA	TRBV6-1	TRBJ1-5	TGTGCCAGCAGTGAAAGGGAAAGGGGAAAGCTAAGGCCAATGGAGAGCAATCAGCCCCAGCATTTT	CASSERERGKLRPMESNQPQHF
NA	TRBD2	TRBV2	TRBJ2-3	TGTGCCAGCAGTGAAGCTCGCGGGAGGATGGCAGATACGCAGTATTTT	CASSEARGRMADTQYF
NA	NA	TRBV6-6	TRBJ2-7	TGTGCCAGCAGTTATCATCCACTTTACGAGCAGTACTTC	CASSYHPLYEQYF
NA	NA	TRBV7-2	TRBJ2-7	TGTGCCAGCAGCTTCTACAGATCCTACGAGCAGTACTTC	CASSFYRSYEQYF
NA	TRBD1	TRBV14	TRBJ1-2	TGTGCCAGCAGCCCGGGGACAGGGGGCTATGGCTACACCTTC	CASSPGTGGYGYTF
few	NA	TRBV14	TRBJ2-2	TGTGCCAGCAGCCAACCCCGCCTAGAGGGAAACACCGGGGAGCTGTTTTTT	CASSQPRLEGNTGELFF
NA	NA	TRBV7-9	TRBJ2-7	TGTGCCAGCAGCTCGGACAGACCTTCCTACGAGCAGTACTTC	CASSSDRPSYEQYF